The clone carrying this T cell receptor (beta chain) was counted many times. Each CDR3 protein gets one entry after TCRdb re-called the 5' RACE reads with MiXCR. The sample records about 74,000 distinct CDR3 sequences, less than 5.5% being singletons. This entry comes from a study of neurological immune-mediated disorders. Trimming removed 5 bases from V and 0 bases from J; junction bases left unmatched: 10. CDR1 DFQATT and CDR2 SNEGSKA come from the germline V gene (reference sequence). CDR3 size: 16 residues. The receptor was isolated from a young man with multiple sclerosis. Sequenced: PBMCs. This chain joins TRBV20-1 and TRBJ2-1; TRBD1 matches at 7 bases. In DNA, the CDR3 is TGCAGTGCTCGCCAGTCGACAGGGCGCTCCTACAATGAGCAGTTCTTC. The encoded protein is CSARQSTGRSYNEQFF.